Presented here are 18 T cell receptor beta chains from one specimen sequenced in a study of blood T cell repertoires in COVID-19. The method was immunoSEQ multiplex PCR; TCRdb's version includes in-frame clones alone and lacks a portion of them. The sample lists over 150,000 clones, about four fifths occurring once. Sequencing used PBMCs or T cells enriched from blood (not recorded which). The origin of the receptors is a middle-aged man who had recovered from COVID-19.

The chain links TRBV10-3 to TRBJ2-3, with unresolved D. This CDR3 has 16 amino acids. Between the trimmed V and J ends, which lost 0 bases and 0 bases, there was a span of 10 bases. The germline CDR1 and CDR2 sequences are ENHRY and SYGVKD. CDR3 in amino acids: CAISESVPGSTDTQYF. CDR3 DNA sequence: TGTGCCATCAGTGAGTCTGTTCCAGGTAGCACAGATACGCAGTATTTT.

The chain combines TRBV29-1 with TRBJ1-2, with D maybe TRBD1 (6 bases). The V gene's germline CDR1 is SQVTM and CDR2 ANQGSEA. CDR3 length equals 13 residues. The V and J ends lost 7 bases and 7 bases respectively, with 19 bases between them. The CDR3 region is CSARTGLVGGYTF. DNA for the CDR3: TGCAGCGCAAGAACAGGGCTAGTCGGTGGCTACACCTTC.

V usage is TRBV7-8 and J usage is TRBJ2-6; TRBD1 aligns across 8 bases. This CDR3 is 20 amino acids long. V was clipped by 6 bases and J by 1 base; unmatched bases: 17. CDR1 and CDR2 (germline): SGHVS, FQNEAQ. The CDR3 loop is CASSSKYGQGGWSGANVLTF. The CDR3 DNA reads as TGTGCCAGCAGTTCTAAATACGGACAGGGCGGTTGGTCTGGGGCCAACGTCCTGACTTTC.

The genes are TRBV6-5 and TRBJ2-1, with 8 bases aligning to TRBD1. J was trimmed by 13 bases and V by 5 bases; bases with no gene match: 13. The CDR3 is 14 residues long. The germline CDR1 and CDR2 sequences are MNHEY and SVGAGI. Here the CDR3 reads CASSRAGQGTRQFF. In DNA, the CDR3 is TGTGCCAGCAGTAGAGCCGGACAGGGCACCAGACAGTTCTTC.

The gene calls are TRBV29-1 and TRBJ2-5; the D is unclear. CDR1 is SQVTM and CDR2 is ANQGSEA in the germline V gene. V was cut by 0 bases and J by 5 bases, with 13 bases left in between. This CDR3 is 14 amino acids long. The CDR3 reads CSVEEMGRWETQYF. In DNA, the CDR3 is TGCAGCGTTGAAGAAATGGGCCGGTGGGAGACCCAGTACTTC.

The genes are TRBV6-5 and TRBJ2-2; possibly TRBD2 for D (5 bases). The CDR3 spans 14 residues. The V end lost 7 bases, the J end lost 1 base, and 10 bases lay between the germline ends. Germline CDR1 is MNHEY and CDR2 is SVGAGI. The chain's CDR3 is CASTYGENTGELFF. The DNA of the CDR3 is TGTGCCAGCACCTACGGGGAGAACACCGGGGAGCTGTTTTTT.

The table lists this clone with a count of one. V gene TRBV11-3 combines with J gene TRBJ2-2; 14 bases fit TRBD2. The CDR3 sequence is 18 residues long. The ends lost 3 bases at V and 1 base at J; junction bases unmatched: 4. Germline CDR1 and CDR2: SGHNT and YENEEA. In DNA form, the CDR3 reads TGTGCCAGCAGCTTGGGGACTAGCGGGGGACGGAACACCGGGGAGCTGTTTTTT. Translated: CASSLGTSGGRNTGELFF.

The V and J genes are TRBV10-2 and TRBJ1-1; TRBD1 is a possible D gene (5 bases). Germline V gene lookup returns CDR1 WSHSY and CDR2 SAAADI. The CDR3 totals 15 residues. Trimming removed 9 bases from V and 0 bases from J, with 17 bases in between. CDR3 DNA sequence: TGCGCCAGTTCGGAAGGGGTTCTGATGAACACTGAAGCTTTCTTT. It translates to CASSEGVLMNTEAFF.

This sequence joins TRBV5-1 and TRBJ2-1; D not certain. Trimming stripped 0 bases from V and 2 bases from J, with 15 bases between. CDR3 length: 17 residues. CDR1 is SGHRS and CDR2 is YFSETQ in the germline V gene. CDR3 sequence reads: CASSLAPPGNPYNEQFF. Here the CDR3 DNA reads TGCGCCAGCAGCTTGGCCCCCCCAGGAAACCCCTACAATGAGCAGTTCTTC.

The chain uses TRBV7-2 and TRBJ1-1; possible D gene TRBD1, 6 bases. Germline loops: CDR1 SGHTA, CDR2 FQGNSA. V gave up 2 bases and J gave up 6 bases, with 10 bases separating them. The CDR3 contains 13 residues. Here the CDR3 DNA reads TGTGCCAGCAGCTTATACAGGGTCTCTGAAGCTTTCTTT. Protein product: CASSLYRVSEAFF. Using reference TRBV7-2 and TRBJ1-1 for the parts outside the CDR3, the full variable domain is GAGVSQSPSNKVTEKGKDVELRCDPISGHTALYWYRQSLGQGLEFLIYFQGNSAPDKSGLPSDRFSAERTGGSVSTLTIQRTQQEDSAVYLCASSLYRVSEAFFGQGTRLTVV.

Concerning this clone itself: Different DNA sequences within this sample yield the same CDR3. This chain joins TRBV9 and TRBJ2-3, with D uncertain. Germline CDR1 reads SGDLS; CDR2 reads YYNGEE. The CDR3 extends over 13 amino acids. The V gene lost 0 bases and the J gene lost 3 bases, with 5 bases spanning the gap. CDR3 sequence (DNA): TGTGCCAGCAGCGTAGGGGCTACAGATACGCAGTATTTT. Translated, it gives CASSVGATDTQYF.

V gene TRBV21-1 combines with J gene TRBJ2-1; the DNA was not compared with TRBD2, the D call given in the table. TRBV21-1 is given as a pseudogene. This CDR3 has 19 residues. The CDR3 loop is CASSNIGGLAGDPYNEQFF. The CDR3 nucleotides read TGTGCCAGCAGCAATATTGGGGGACTAGCGGGGGACCCCTACAATGAGCAGTTCTTC.

V usage is TRBV10-3 and J usage is TRBJ2-3, with 10 bases lining up with TRBD1. The ends lost 3 bases at V and 6 bases at J; junction bases unmatched: 12. Germline loops: CDR1 ENHRY, CDR2 SYGVKD. This CDR3 comprises 17 residues. CDR3 sequence reads: CAISELRTGGHSDTQYF. CDR3 DNA: TGTGCCATCAGTGAACTTCGGACAGGGGGTCATTCGGATACGCAGTATTTT.

The chain couples TRBV5-1 to TRBJ2-7; D is perhaps TRBD2 (6 bases). The CDR3 runs to 15 residues. Germline V gene sequence: CDR1 SGHRS, CDR2 YFSETQ. V lost 3 bases and J lost 2, with 15 bases in between. CDR3 protein: CASSWDSPSTYEQYF. CDR3 nucleotides: TGCGCCAGCAGCTGGGACTCACCATCAACCTACGAGCAGTACTTC. Combining the CDR3 with reference TRBV5-1 and TRBJ2-7 gives the whole variable domain KAGVTQTPRYLIKTRGQQVTLSCSPISGHRSVSWYQQTPGQGLQFLFEYFSETQRNKGNFPGRFSGRQFSNSRSEMNVSTLELGDSALYLCASSWDSPSTYEQYFGPGTRLTVT.

This clone appeared a few times. The rearrangement links TRBV5-1 to TRBJ1-1; D is undetermined. CDR1 is SGHRS, CDR2 YFSETQ, per germline. The CDR3 spans 15 residues. The V and J ends lost 3 bases and 3 bases respectively, with 15 bases between them. CDR3 in amino acids: CASSSTRFLDTEAFF. Here the CDR3 DNA reads TGCGCCAGCAGCTCCACCAGGTTTCTGGACACTGAAGCTTTCTTT. The full variable domain, completed using reference TRBV5-1 and TRBJ1-1, is KAGVTQTPRYLIKTRGQQVTLSCSPISGHRSVSWYQQTPGQGLQFLFEYFSETQRNKGNFPGRFSGRQFSNSRSEMNVSTLELGDSALYLCASSSTRFLDTEAFFGQGTRLTVV.

The chain links TRBV30 to TRBJ2-2; D is unclear. There are 10 residues in the CDR3. In germline, CDR1 is GTSNPN, CDR2 SVGIG (reference sequence). CDR3: CACYVGELFF. Written as DNA, the CDR3 is TGTGCTTGCTATGTCGGGGAGCTGTTTTTT.

In its sample, this clone was seen a few times. This chain uses TRBV30 with TRBJ2-2; tentative D call: TRBD1 (5 bases). Germline assignment: CDR1 GTSNPN and CDR2 SVGIG (reference sequence). V lost 3 bases, J lost 2 bases, and 10 bases lay in between. This CDR3 has 14 amino acids. DNA of the CDR3: TGTGCCTGGAGGGCAGGGCCAAACACCGGGGAGCTGTTTTTT. Its protein is CAWRAGPNTGELFF.

The chain employs TRBV28 and TRBJ2-7, with 10 bases matching TRBD1. The junction had 10 bases not matched to a gene; V was cut back by 6 bases and J by 2 bases. Looked up from germline, CDR1 is MDHEN and CDR2 is SYDVKM. This CDR3 comprises 16 residues. DNA of the CDR3: TGTGCCAGCAGCCAAACCTGGACAGGGGGGACCTACGAGCAGTACTTC. Translated, it gives CASSQTWTGGTYEQYF.